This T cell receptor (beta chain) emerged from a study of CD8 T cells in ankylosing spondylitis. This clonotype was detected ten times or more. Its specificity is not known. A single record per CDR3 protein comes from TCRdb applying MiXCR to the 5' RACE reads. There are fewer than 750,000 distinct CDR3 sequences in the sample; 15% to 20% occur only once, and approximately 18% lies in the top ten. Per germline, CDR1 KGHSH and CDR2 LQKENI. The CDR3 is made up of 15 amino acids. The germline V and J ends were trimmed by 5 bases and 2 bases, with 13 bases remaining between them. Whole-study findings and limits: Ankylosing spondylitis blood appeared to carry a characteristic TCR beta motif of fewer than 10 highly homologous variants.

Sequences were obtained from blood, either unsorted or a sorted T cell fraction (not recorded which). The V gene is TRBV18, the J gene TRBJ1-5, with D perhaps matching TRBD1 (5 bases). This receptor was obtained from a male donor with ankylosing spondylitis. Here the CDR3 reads CASSATGVGNQPQHF. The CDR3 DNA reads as TGTGCCAGCTCAGCTACAGGTGTTGGCAATCAGCCCCAGCATTTT.